This entry is about one T cell receptor beta chain. The target antigen is unknown. The source of the sample is a study of early T cells in non-severe SARS-CoV-2 infection. Study at large: The authors sequenced bulk RNA from unsorted whole blood, leaving chains unpaired. Study-wide findings and caveats: Comparison of clonotypes with VDJdb favored anti-spike CD8 responses while missing private and CD4 specificities.

Individual cDNA molecules carried attached unique molecular identifiers. One entry per CDR3 protein results from TCRdb running MiXCR on the 5' RACE reads. The data hold more than 85,000 distinct CDR3 sequences, with around 12% observed a single time. V lost 10 bases to trimming and J lost 7 bases, with 19 bases between them. The CDR3 spans 14 residues. CDR1 is LGHDT and CDR2 is YNNKEL in the germline V gene (reference sequence). The specimen comprised whole blood, sampled at baseline. The rearrangement uses TRBV3-1 and TRBJ2-2, with a possible D match to TRBD2 (6 bases). The sequence was collected from an adult who was a healthcare worker with PCR-confirmed SARS-CoV-2 infection or an uninfected control (not recorded which). CDR3 DNA sequence: TGTGCCACTCGGAGCGGCGGGAATGGCGGGGAGCTGTTTTTT. Translated: CATRSGGNGGELFF.